Listed below are T cell receptor beta chains from one sample, sequenced in a study of blood T cell repertoires in COVID-19. Method: immunoSEQ multiplex PCR; TCRdb's copy keeps in-frame clones and lacks some. The data contain some 180,000 clones, 76% of them singletons. Sequenced sample: peripheral blood. The receptors originated from a woman between 45 and 60 years old with active or convalescent COVID-19. The CDR3 runs from the conserved cysteine through the conserved F or W. Fields, in order: clone size, J gene, D gene, V gene, CDR3 protein, CDR3 DNA. The D gene is left open where the match is weak. The listing skips clone size in some rows; elsewhere it reads once, few, many or a size class.

size: .
J: TRBJ2-1
D: .
V: TRBV28
CDR3: CASKEGRLAYEQFF
DNA: TGTGCCAGCAAGGAGGGGAGGCTAGCGTACGAGCAGTTCTTC

size: once
J: TRBJ1-4
D: .
V: TRBV10-1
CDR3: CASSENWGGNEKLFF
DNA: TGCGCCAGCAGTGAAAATTGGGGGGGGAATGAAAAACTGTTTTTT

size: .
J: TRBJ2-1
D: .
V: TRBV6-6
CDR3: CASSFGDYNEQFF
DNA: TGTGCCAGCAGTTTTGGAGACTACAATGAGCAGTTCTTC

size: .
J: TRBJ1-5
D: .
V: TRBV13
CDR3: CASSFGILQPQHF
DNA: TGTGCCAGCAGCTTCGGGATACTCCAGCCCCAGCATTTT

size: .
J: TRBJ2-3
D: TRBD2
V: TRBV7-2
CDR3: CASSHGRGPDTQYF
DNA: TGTGCCAGCAGCCATGGGAGGGGACCAGATACGCAGTATTTT

size: .
J: TRBJ1-1
D: TRBD1
V: TRBV18
CDR3: CASSPQGQGRAEAFF
DNA: TGTGCCAGCTCACCGCAGGGACAGGGAAGGGCTGAAGCTTTCTTT

size: .
J: TRBJ2-7
D: .
V: TRBV6-2/TRBV6-3
CDR3: CASSEITHYEQYF
DNA: TGTGCCAGCAGCGAAATCACACACTACGAGCAGTACTTC

size: .
J: TRBJ1-1
D: .
V: TRBV5-1
CDR3: CASSFGGHTEAFF
DNA: TGCGCCAGCAGCTTCGGAGGGCACACTGAAGCTTTCTTT

size: .
J: TRBJ2-1
D: TRBD2
V: TRBV11-3
CDR3: CASSLDLAGGRDEQFF
DNA: TGTGCCAGCAGCTTAGATCTAGCGGGGGGGCGAGATGAGCAGTTCTTC

size: once
J: TRBJ2-7
D: TRBD2
V: TRBV7-8
CDR3: CASSLVGGGASPYEQYF
DNA: TGTGCCAGCAGCTTAGTTGGCGGGGGGGCGAGTCCCTACGAGCAGTACTTC

size: .
J: TRBJ1-4
D: .
V: TRBV4-3
CDR3: CASSLRATGIDEKLFF
DNA: TGCGCCAGCAGCCTACGCGCGACGGGAATCGATGAAAAACTGTTTTTT

size: few
J: TRBJ1-1
D: .
V: TRBV28
CDR3: CASSFGGSMNTEAFF
DNA: TGTGCCAGCAGTTTCGGGGGTTCGATGAACACTGAAGCTTTCTTT

size: .
J: TRBJ1-6
D: TRBD1
V: TRBV27
CDR3: CASSSAGTGSPPLHF
DNA: TGTGCCAGCAGTTCAGCCGGGACAGGGAGTCCACCCCTCCACTTT

size: .
J: TRBJ1-2
D: TRBD1
V: TRBV7-2
CDR3: CASSSDRVYGYTF
DNA: TGTGCCAGCAGCTCGGACAGGGTCTATGGCTACACCTTC

size: few
J: TRBJ2-2
D: TRBD2
V: TRBV7-3
CDR3: CASSLGLAGATGELFF
DNA: TGTGCCAGCAGCTTGGGACTAGCGGGGGCAACCGGGGAGCTGTTTTTT